The 10 T cell receptor beta chains below all came from one sample that was sequenced in a study of low-dose radiotherapy and immunotherapy resistance in tumors. Sample time point: before trial treatment. First-strand cDNA relied on TRAV- and TRBV-specific primers spanning alpha and beta chains. For amplifying TCRs, the PCR ran for approximately 18 cycles with Phusion, which was used together with a constant-region primer and the adapter on the V primers. TCRdb passed the reads through MiXCR, listing each CDR3 protein once. The sample includes about 82,000 distinct CDR3 sequences, under 20% of them seen just once. Source: PBMCs, taken before treatment. The receptors derive from a male donor with prostate cancer.

The sample holds many counts of this clonotype. The J gene is TRBJ2-3, the V gene TRBV5-8; D unclear. CDR3 length equals 15 residues. Germline CDR1 and CDR2: SGHTS and YDEGEE. V was trimmed by 0 bases and J by 0 bases, leaving 8 bases between them. CDR3 in amino acids: CASSLVSPSTDTQYF. The CDR3, as DNA: TGTGCCAGCAGCTTGGTTAGCCCTAGCACAGATACGCAGTATTTT. Drawing the rest from reference TRBV5-8 and TRBJ2-3, the complete variable domain is EAGVTQSPTHLIKTRGQQATLRCSPISGHTSVYWYQQALGLGLQFLLWYDEGEERNRGNFPPRFSGRQFPNYSSELNVNALELEDSALYLCASSLVSPSTDTQYFGPGTRLTVL.

This clonotype was seen ten or more times. The chain is built from TRBV7-2 and TRBJ2-1; TRBD1 matches at 8 bases. Germline CDR1 SGHTA, CDR2 FQGNSA. Trimming cost V 5 bases and J 4 bases; bases outside gene matches: 7. This CDR3 has 15 residues. CDR3 sequence (DNA): TGTGCCAGCAGCCAGATGGGACAGGTATACAATGAGCAGTTCTTC. Amino acids: CASSQMGQVYNEQFF. Full variable domain (remainder filled in from reference TRBV7-2 and TRBJ2-1): GAGVSQSPSNKVTEKGKDVELRCDPISGHTALYWYRQSLGQGLEFLIYFQGNSAPDKSGLPSDRFSAERTGGSVSTLTIQRTQQEDSAVYLCASSQMGQVYNEQFFGPGTRLTVL.

V and J are TRBV7-2 and TRBJ2-5; D not resolved. This CDR3 is 13 amino acids long. Trimming removed 5 bases at V and 5 bases at J, with 12 bases between. CDR1 SGHTA and CDR2 FQGNSA come from the germline V gene. Written as DNA, the CDR3 is TGTGCCAGCAGCCGTATGGGCTGGGAGACCCAGTACTTC. Amino acid sequence: CASSRMGWETQYF.

This clonotype was counted many times. This chain links TRBV4-2 with TRBJ2-3; TRBD1 might be the D (6 bases). CDR3 size: 16 residues. V was shortened by 1 base and J by 0 bases, with 11 bases between the two germline ends. Looked up from germline, CDR1 is LGHNA and CDR2 is YNFKEQ. CDR3 in amino acids: CASSQGGTLSTDTQYF. CDR3 nucleotides: TGTGCCAGCAGCCAAGGAGGGACACTGAGCACAGATACGCAGTATTTT.

This clonotype has a count of ten or more. This chain connects TRBV4-2 to TRBJ1-2; unclear D gene. CDR1 is LGHNA, CDR2 YNFKEQ, per germline. V was trimmed by 0 bases and J by 9 bases, leaving 14 bases between them. The CDR3 is made up of 14 amino acids. Here the CDR3 DNA reads TGTGCCAGCAGCCAAGAGAGAGGGAGATTGAGCTACACCTTC. It specifies CASSQERGRLSYTF.

Regarding this clonotype: It is likely a read error: a sequence one base away is far more abundant. The chain couples TRBV13 to TRBJ1-4; D might be TRBD1 (6 bases). This CDR3 has 16 residues. Per germline, CDR1 PRHDT and CDR2 FYEKMQ (reference sequence). The CDR3 here is CASSVNRASTNGKLFF. The CDR3 DNA is TGTGCCAGCAGTGTAAACAGGGCGTCAACTAATGGAAAACTGTTTTTT.

There are many counts of this clonotype. The chain combines TRBV11-2 with TRBJ1-2; possibly TRBD1 for D (6 bases). With 6 bases removed from V and 2 bases from J, the gap between germline ends came to 13 bases. The CDR3 length is 14 residues. Germline CDR1 and CDR2: SGHAT and FQNNGV. The CDR3 loop is CASRPQGPNYGYTF. The CDR3 DNA sequence: TGTGCCAGCAGACCCCAGGGGCCCAACTATGGCTACACCTTC.

Many counts were recorded for this clonotype. The chain employs TRBV29-1 and TRBJ1-2; D might be TRBD1 (5 bases). CDR1 is SQVTM and CDR2 is ANQGSEA in the germline V gene. The CDR3 is made up of 13 amino acids. The ends were cut back, 0 bases at V and 8 bases at J, with 13 bases in the middle. In DNA, the CDR3 is TGCAGCGTTGAAGAGGGTCAGGGCTGGGGCTACACCTTC. Translated, it gives CSVEEGQGWGYTF.

The rearrangement uses TRBV27 and TRBJ1-3; the match to TRBD1 covers 9 bases. V was clipped by 5 bases and J by 7 bases; unmatched bases: 6. The CDR3 extends over 14 amino acids. Germline CDR1 and CDR2: MNHEY and SMNVEV (reference sequence). The CDR3 is CASSSRDRENTIYF. The CDR3 DNA reads as TGTGCCAGCAGTAGCCGGGACAGGGAGAACACCATATATTTT.

This clonotype was counted a few times. It is likely a read error: a sequence one base away is far more abundant. This chain uses TRBV6-2 or TRBV6-3 with TRBJ2-5; D perhaps matches TRBD1 (6 bases). V was trimmed by 0 bases and J by 11 bases, leaving 31 bases between them. This CDR3 region has 19 residues. Per germline, CDR1 MNHEY and CDR2 SVGEGT. CDR3: CASSYSRGGGPASYNEQYF. CDR3 in DNA: TGTGCCAGCAGTTACTCGAGAGGGGGTGGGCCAGCCTCCTACAATGAGCAGTACTTC.